This T cell receptor beta chain was captured in a study of cytomegalovirus exposure and HLA in healthy donors. The germline V gene has CDR1 KGHSH and CDR2 LQKENI. The junction had 2 bases not matched to a gene; V was cut back by 3 bases and J by 0 bases. The CDR3 is 15 residues long. Findings of the study overall: Specificity of three CMV-associated chains for CMV antigens was verified in vitro.

A note on this clone: Its target is not known. Distinct nucleotide sequences in the sample also encode this CDR3.

At the time of sampling, donors were nominally healthy, though unrecorded immune exposures were likely. 13 Jbeta primers and 60 Vbeta primers were used for the PCR. TCRdb's copy holds only in-frame clones and misses some; the assay was immunoSEQ multiplex PCR. The table lists some 90,000 clones, approximately 80% of them singletons, with roughly 4% in the top ten. This sequence was found in a woman between 65 and 79 years old in good health and CMV-seropositive. Sequences were obtained from PBMCs. The V gene is TRBV18, the J gene TRBJ2-3; 8 nucleotides line up with TRBD2. The CDR3 DNA sequence: TGTGCCAGCTCACCGCCTAGCGGGAGCACAGATACGCAGTATTTT. It codes for CASSPPSGSTDTQYF.